One T cell receptor (beta chain) is described in this entry. Only one count was recorded for this clonotype. Which antigen it targets is not known. Per-base quality was not reported, and no clone a single base away is much larger than it. One read alone provides weak support. These data belong to a study of CD8 T cells in ankylosing spondylitis (dated by TCRdb to 2016 to 2017). About the full investigation: To find TCR variants linked to disease, the study profiled T cell receptor beta repertoires in ankylosing spondylitis patients and healthy donors. The whole study cohort included 108 healthy donors and 25 ankylosing spondylitis patients. Samples of peripheral blood were taken, and for ankylosing spondylitis patients, synovial fluid was collected as well.

What the study reported, not specific to this receptor: The disease-linked clones were reported as significantly enriched in matched synovial fluid samples from ankylosing spondylitis patients. Some of the motif variants had been reported before in the synovial fluid and blood of reactive arthritis patients, a finding that suggests common disease-initiation mechanisms. Blood from ankylosing spondylitis patients appeared to be characterized by a TCR beta motif made up of about 8 highly homologous amino acid variants. In peripheral blood, the disease-linked clones were found at relatively low frequencies and had a CD8+ phenotype.

Between the V and J ends, shortened by 1 base and 3 bases respectively, the junction contains 12 bases. The CDR3 holds 14 amino acids from the cysteine to the phenylalanine. Of the read, only the CDR3 DNA is kept; its 42 bases are in frame from base 1. CDR1 and CDR2 (DFQATT, SNEGSKA) derive from the germline V gene (reference sequence). For each ankylosing spondylitis patient, the synovial fluid sample was matched to a blood sample from that same patient. The instrument given in TCRdb is Illumina HiSeq 2500. Quantitative 5'-RACE with molecular barcodes was the method used to prepare the TCR beta libraries. Regarding the original processing steps: To identify disease-linked TCR variants, a new computational method was used, one built on a probabilistic model of VDJ rearrangement. TCRdb reworked the public reads: Q25 trimming with fastp, MiXCR clone assembly, productive beta chains retained. CDR3 protein sequences are deduplicated, and each keeps its most common genes and DNA. TCRdb's processing, not the study's, gives the V and J calls here. The sample records about 110,000 distinct CDR3 sequences, nearly 25% of which are singletons. The ten largest clones add up to around an eighth of the sample.

The sequence joins TRBV20-1 to TRBJ2-5, with a weak D call of TRBD2 (7 bases match). The sequence came from a male donor with ankylosing spondylitis. The sample was synovial fluid, either unsorted or a sorted T cell fraction (not recorded which). This receptor has the CDR3 CSARGGGVKETQYF. The nucleotide sequence is TGCAGTGCTAGAGGGGGGGGCGTTAAAGAGACCCAGTACTTC.